Below, 31 T cell receptor beta chains from the same sample are listed, as sequenced in a study of synovial regulatory T cells in juvenile arthritis. Generated by immunoSEQ multiplex PCR, the TCRdb table keeps only in-frame clones and is missing some. Its listing shows approximately 10,000 clones. Source material: Treg cells from blood. Subset meaning: remaining (HLA-DR-negative) circulating blood Treg cells. The receptors originated from a donor aged 2-30 years with juvenile idiopathic arthritis.

V and J are TRBV2 and TRBJ1-2. Germline lookup yields CDR1 SNHLY and CDR2 FYNNEI. The length of the CDR3 is 12 residues. The coding DNA is unavailable. CDR3 protein: CASSGGNYGYTF.

The chain couples TRBV27 to TRBJ2-1; TCRdb reports TRBD2, a call that lacks DNA to check it against. This CDR3 contains 15 residues. The record lacks a DNA sequence. Germline values: CDR1 MNHEY, CDR2 SMNVEV (reference sequence). CDR3 protein: CASSLIFAGVFEQFF.

The chain links TRBV11-2 to TRBJ2-7; TCRdb proposes TRBD1, but this gene call is untestable without DNA. The CDR3 is 15 amino acids. No DNA appears here. CDR1 and CDR2 (germline): SGHAT, FQNNGV. CDR3 residues: CASSFVVRGFGEQYF.

The chain combines TRBV7-3 with TRBJ1-1; the TCRdb D gene call, TRBD1, has no DNA to confirm it. This CDR3 region has 14 residues. DNA is not recorded here. The germline V gene has CDR1 SGHTA and CDR2 FQGTGA. This chain's CDR3 is CASSLSSGGTEAFF.

V is TRBV6-6 and J is TRBJ2-2; TCRdb indicates TRBD1, and absent DNA this call remains unverified. The CDR3 covers 15 residues. The entry carries no DNA sequence. Germline CDR1 reads MNHNY; CDR2 reads SVGAGI (reference sequence). CDR3 in amino acids: CASSWDRSNTGELFF.

The chain links TRBV4-3 to TRBJ1-3; TCRdb's D gene call, TRBD1, goes unchecked for lack of DNA. The CDR3 is 16 residues long. This entry has no DNA. Germline CDR1 LGHNA, CDR2 YSLEER. This CDR3 is CASSQGRHVSGNTIYF.

The CDR3 protein is CASGPLGNEKLFF. The gene calls are TRBV6-6 and TRBJ1-4. This CDR3 has 13 residues. Only the protein is available. Germline CDR1 reads MNHNY; CDR2 reads SVGAGI (reference sequence).

The genes are TRBV18 and TRBJ1-2; TCRdb gives TRBD1 as the D gene, but with no DNA this cannot be confirmed. The germline V gene has CDR1 KGHSH and CDR2 LQKENI. This CDR3 region has 15 residues. The coding DNA is unavailable. The CDR3 spells CASSPLTGRNYGYTF. The full variable domain, with the rest looked up from reference TRBV18 and TRBJ1-2, is NAGVMQNPRHLVRRRGQEARLRCSPMKGHSHVYWYRQLPEEGLKFMVYLQKENIIDESGMPKERFSAEFPKEGPSILRIQQVVRGDSAAYFCASSPLTGRNYGYTFGSGTRLTVV.

V and J are TRBV2 and TRBJ1-6; TCRdb reports TRBD1, a call that lacks DNA to check it against. The CDR3 spans 15 residues. No DNA was logged. In germline, CDR1 is SNHLY, CDR2 FYNNEI. This CDR3 reads CASSVATGYNSPLHF. The complete variable domain, with remaining parts taken from reference TRBV2 and TRBJ1-6, reads EPEVTQTPSHQVTQMGQEVILRCVPISNHLYFYWYRQILGQKVEFLVSFYNNEISEKSEIFDDQFSVERPDGSNFTLKIRSTKLEDSAMYFCASSVATGYNSPLHFGNGTRLTVT.

The rearrangement links TRBV5-6 to TRBJ1-3. The CDR3 is 16 amino acids. No DNA sequence was recorded. Germline values: CDR1 SGHDT, CDR2 YYEEEE. CDR3: CASSTGPRSSGNTIYF.

The chain couples TRBV9 to TRBJ1-3. CDR1 and CDR2 from the germline V gene are SGDLS and YYNGEE. This CDR3 is built from 15 residues. No DNA has been recorded. CDR3 residues: CASSVGMSSGNTIYF.

The rearrangement links TRBV11-2 to TRBJ2-7; lacking DNA, the TRBD2 call made by TCRdb goes unchecked. This CDR3 spans 13 amino acids. Only the protein is on record. The germline V gene has CDR1 SGHAT and CDR2 FQNNGV. This CDR3 is CASSHLAGYEQYF.

This rearrangement joins TRBV7-8 to TRBJ1-3; TCRdb lists TRBD1, though no DNA is available to test this call. The CDR3 runs 14 residues. DNA for this receptor is not on file. Germline V gene lookup returns CDR1 SGHVS and CDR2 FQNEAQ. CDR3 sequence: CASSADTYGNTIYF.

The chain carries TRBV19 and TRBJ1-2; the TCRdb D gene call, TRBD1, has no DNA to confirm it. The CDR3 totals 13 residues. The protein alone is recorded here. CDR1 and CDR2 from the germline V gene are LNHDA and SQIVND (reference sequence). CDR3 residues: CASSGGHNYGYTF. Filled out from reference TRBV19 and TRBJ1-2, the complete variable domain reads DGGITQSPKYLFRKEGQNVTLSCEQNLNHDAMYWYRQDPGQGLRLIYYSQIVNDFQKGDIAEGYSVSREKKESFPLTVTSAQKNPTAFYLCASSGGHNYGYTFGSGTRLTVV.

The chain recombines TRBV7-9 with TRBJ1-2. This CDR3 contains 16 residues. This entry has no DNA. Per germline, CDR1 SEHNR and CDR2 FQNEAQ (reference sequence). CDR3 amino acids: CASSLWKADFNYGYTF.

CDR3 sequence: CASSATGMTEAFF. This chain connects TRBV5-1 to TRBJ1-1; TCRdb designates TRBD1, a call that cannot be tested without DNA. This CDR3 region has 13 residues. No DNA has been recorded. The germline V gene encodes CDR1 SGHRS and CDR2 YFSETQ.

The chain uses TRBV7-6 and TRBJ2-2; TCRdb selects TRBD2, and the lack of DNA leaves this call unchecked. The length of the CDR3 is 19 residues. No DNA appears here. Germline CDR1 is SGHVS and CDR2 is FNYEAQ. The CDR3 loop is CASSHRALVGRGVTGELFF.

This chain connects TRBV7-2 to TRBJ1-5. This CDR3 is built from 14 residues. No DNA is recorded. Per the germline V gene, CDR1 is SGHTA and CDR2 is FQGNSA. This CDR3 is CASSRGDPNQPQHF.

V is TRBV5-1 and J is TRBJ2-3; checking the TCRdb D call of TRBD1 is not possible without DNA. From germline, CDR1 is SGHRS and CDR2 YFSETQ. CDR3 size: 15 residues. Only the protein is available. The CDR3 sequence: CASSSIGQGTDTQYF.

This clone counts as medium-sized by frequency. The gene calls are TRBV19 and TRBJ2-7. The CDR3 loop spans 12 amino acids. The DNA is not on file. Looked up from germline, CDR1 is LNHDA and CDR2 is SQIVND (reference sequence). The CDR3 spells CASSSTGYEQYF.

The V gene is TRBV5-1, the J gene TRBJ2-7; absent DNA, TCRdb's TRBD1 call cannot be checked. This CDR3 contains 13 residues. No DNA is given. Germline loops: CDR1 SGHRS, CDR2 YFSETQ. The CDR3 is CASSLTGSYEQYF.

The chain carries TRBV6-5 and TRBJ1-1; the TRBD1 assignment by TCRdb is unverifiable without DNA. This CDR3 has 14 residues. No DNA sequence is on record. Germline assignment: CDR1 MNHEY and CDR2 SVGAGI. The chain's CDR3 is CASSYTGMNTEAFF.

The chain carries TRBV21-1 and TRBJ2-7; TCRdb's assignment of TRBD1 cannot be checked, as there is no DNA. TRBV21-1 is shown as a pseudogene. The CDR3 runs to 14 residues. The coding DNA is unavailable. The CDR3 reads CASSKGPTGGEQYF.

V and J are TRBV6-6 and TRBJ2-5; the TCRdb call, TRBD2, lacks DNA for checking. This CDR3 has 16 residues. The DNA sequence is not available. In germline, CDR1 is MNHNY, CDR2 SVGAGI (reference sequence). The CDR3 reads CASSSLSGRAEETQYF.

The chain recombines TRBV11-3 with TRBJ2-7; TCRdb gives TRBD1 as the D gene, but with no DNA this cannot be confirmed. CDR3 length: 15 amino acids. The protein alone is recorded here. Looked up from germline, CDR1 is SGHNT and CDR2 is YENEEA. The CDR3 spells CASSLDRDRNYEQYF.

J is TRBJ1-3 and V is TRBV28; checking the TCRdb D call of TRBD1 is not possible without DNA. Germline-derived CDR1 and CDR2 are MDHEN and SYDVKM. The CDR3 runs to 15 residues. DNA for this receptor is not on file. CDR3 loop: CATIQGSFSGNTIYF.

The chain is built from TRBV18 and TRBJ1-6. The CDR3 runs to 14 residues. No DNA sequence was recorded. The germline V gene has CDR1 KGHSH and CDR2 LQKENI. CDR3 amino acids: CASSPYGRNSPLHF.

The chain uses TRBV7-9 and TRBJ2-7; without DNA, the TCRdb call of TRBD1 cannot be checked. CDR3 length: 18 residues. Only the protein is available. Germline V gene sequence: CDR1 SEHNR, CDR2 FQNEAQ (reference sequence). CDR3 loop: CASSLATQGAAVQAEQYF.

The CDR3 loop is CASSLQVSTGELFF. The rearrangement joins TRBV5-4 to TRBJ2-2; TCRdb selects TRBD1, and the lack of DNA leaves this call unchecked. Germline V gene data show CDR1 as SGHNT and CDR2 as YYREEE (reference sequence). The CDR3 has 14 residues. No DNA appears here.

CDR3 region: CASSPRRAYEQYF. V is TRBV28 and J is TRBJ2-7; TCRdb selects TRBD2, and the lack of DNA leaves this call unchecked. In germline, CDR1 is MDHEN, CDR2 SYDVKM. CDR3 length: 13 amino acids. The coding DNA is unavailable.

The rearrangement joins TRBV19 to TRBJ2-5; the D call from TCRdb, TRBD2, cannot be confirmed without DNA. Germline V lookup: CDR1 LNHDA, CDR2 SQIVND (reference sequence). The CDR3 has 14 residues. The DNA is unrecorded. The CDR3: CASGLANYQETQYF.